This is a list of T cell receptor beta chains from one sample in a study of blood T cell repertoires in COVID-19. The assay was immunoSEQ multiplex PCR, and TCRdb's table has in-frame clones only and misses some. Among under 150,000 clones, about 85% were seen once, and the ten largest hold about 3.6%. The specimen sequenced was peripheral blood. These receptors were taken from a man aged 40-49 years with acute or convalescent COVID-19. Each CDR3 is given with its conserved first and last residue. The D gene is left open where the match is weak. The size entry is marked missing in some rows and otherwise reads once, few, many or a size class.

V gene,D gene,J gene,clone size,CDR3 DNA,CDR3 protein
TRBV24-1,TRBD1,TRBJ2-5,.,TGTGCCACCAGTGATTACCGGGACAGGTTGAGTTTAGTTCAAGAGACCCAGTACTTC,CATSDYRDRLSLVQETQYF
TRBV10-3,.,TRBJ2-1,.,TGTGCCATCAGTGAACGGGAGAATGAGCAGTTCTTC,CAISERENEQFF
TRBV18,.,TRBJ2-5,.,TGTGCCAGCTCACCTACACCTCAAGAGACCCAGTACTTC,CASSPTPQETQYF
TRBV9,TRBD2,TRBJ2-1,.,TGTGCCAGCAGCGTAGGGGAGGGCGACTTGAATGAGCAGTTCTTC,CASSVGEGDLNEQFF
TRBV29-1,TRBD1,TRBJ2-1,.,TGCAGCGACAGGGGTAGGAATGAGCAGTTCTTC,CSDRGRNEQFF
TRBV9,TRBD1,TRBJ2-1,.,TGTGCCAGCAGCGTGGGACAGGGGGAAAGGCCTCAGTTCTTC,CASSVGQGERPQFF
TRBV7-9,TRBD1,TRBJ2-5,.,TGTGCCAGCAGCTTTGCGGACAGGCCGAGGGAGACCCAGTACTTC,CASSFADRPRETQYF
TRBV5-4,TRBD2,TRBJ2-1,.,TGTGCCAGCAGCCCCTTAGCGGGGAGTTACAATGAGCAGTTCTTC,CASSPLAGSYNEQFF
TRBV7-3,.,TRBJ2-5,.,TGTGCCAGCAGCTTGAATGGGGGGGCAGGACAAGAGACCCAGTACTTC,CASSLNGGAGQETQYF
TRBV4-1,TRBD1,TRBJ2-3,once,TGCGCCAGCAGCCATGGCCCAGGGGGCGCTACGACTAGAAGTCGGCCAGATACGCAGTATTTT,CASSHGPGGATTRSRPDTQYF